This TCR beta chain was documented in a study of identical twins. TCRdb processed the 5' RACE reads anew with MiXCR; each CDR3 protein has one entry. The table has under 350,000 distinct CDR3 sequences, more than 8% seen once; the top ten hold around 7.1%. This CDR3 spans 16 amino acids. V was shortened by 0 bases and J by 4 bases, with 10 bases between the two germline ends. Germline CDR1 MNHEY, CDR2 SMNVEV (reference sequence). This clonotype appeared many times. What it recognizes is unknown. The study, taken as a whole, reports: Reduced insertions were recorded for abundant cord blood beta clonotypes, with no such pattern in memory repertoires. Twins' surplus sharing was weaker for beta out-of-frame sequences.

The data were also submitted as part of a second study, on yellow fever vaccine responses in identical twins. That report notes: Twins' vaccine T cell response reportedly seemed partly convergent, partly personalized.

The chain employs TRBV27 and TRBJ1-6; D unresolved. The sample comprised CD8+ T cells sorted from blood. This TCR was recovered from a woman under 30 in good health. DNA of the CDR3: TGTGCCAGCAGTTTATCCGTGACTACTTATAATTCACCCCTCCACTTT. Translating it yields CASSLSVTTYNSPLHF.